The 28 T cell receptor beta chains presented below share a single source sample, sequenced in a study of cytomegalovirus exposure and HLA in healthy donors. The PCR used 60 Vbeta and 13 Jbeta primers. TCRdb's copy holds only in-frame clones and misses some; the assay was immunoSEQ multiplex PCR. The table includes some 120,000 clones, 81% detected once. The sequenced sample was PBMCs. The receptor set was obtained from a woman in her twenties or thirties in good health and CMV-seronegative.

This clone is a singleton in its sample. The chain carries TRBV2 and TRBJ2-1, with TRBD2 matching 7 bases. The CDR3 contains 13 residues. Germline V gene lookup returns CDR1 SNHLY and CDR2 FYNNEI. V dropped 4 bases and J dropped 4; count of bases not matched to a gene: 1. This chain's CDR3 is CASSGGLYNEQFF. The CDR3 DNA reads as TGTGCCAGCAGTGGGGGACTATACAATGAGCAGTTCTTC.

This chain joins TRBV7-9 and TRBJ2-4, with 10 positions matching TRBD2. Looked up from germline, CDR1 is SEHNR and CDR2 is FQNEAQ (reference sequence). V shed 4 bases and J 0 bases; nucleotides not matched to a gene: 3. The CDR3 loop spans 16 amino acids. The CDR3 loop reads CASSSSGGLAKNIQYF. DNA for the CDR3: TGTGCCAGCAGCTCTAGCGGGGGACTAGCCAAAAACATTCAGTACTTC.

The chain recombines TRBV7-2 with TRBJ2-5, with TRBD2 identical over 9 bases. The germline gives CDR1 SGHTA, CDR2 FQGNSA. The CDR3 is 15 amino acids. Trimming at V came to 6 bases and at J to 2 bases, leaving 7 bases not matched to a gene. Here the CDR3 DNA reads TGTGCCAGCAGGTCTTCTAGCGGGACGCAAGAGACCCAGTACTTC. Its protein is CASRSSSGTQETQYF.

The chain joins TRBV27 to TRBJ1-4, with D unresolved. Trimming removed 2 bases at V and 3 bases at J, with 13 bases between. The germline gives CDR1 MNHEY, CDR2 SMNVEV (reference sequence). This CDR3 is built from 16 residues. Here the CDR3 reads CASSLTGVVANEKLFF. The CDR3 DNA reads TGTGCCAGCAGTTTAACGGGAGTGGTGGCTAATGAAAAACTGTTTTTT.

The CDR3 nucleotides read TGCAGCGTTGAGGGGGGACAGGGAGAGGGCAATGGCTACACCTTC. Amino acids: CSVEGGQGEGNGYTF. The chain has TRBV29-1 and TRBJ1-2; 9 bases fit TRBD1. The CDR3 spans 15 residues. V shed 3 bases, J shed 6 bases, and the junction held 11 bases outside the gene matches. CDR1 is SQVTM, CDR2 ANQGSEA, per germline.

On this clone itself: Compared with germline, one end of the junction differs, possibly owing to a read error. V and J are TRBV7-7 and TRBJ2-5; TRBD2 matches 12 bases. The CDR3 has 16 residues. The V gene's germline CDR1 is SSHAT and CDR2 FNYEAQ (reference sequence). CDR3 protein: CASSSLAGGEAETQYF. CDR3 sequence (DNA): TGTGCTAGCAGCTCCCTAGCGGGAGGGGAGGCAGAGACCCAGTACTTC.

The chain is built from TRBV10-3 and TRBJ2-5; 8 bases are a match to TRBD2. The J call may not be correct, given that the DNA end is closer to TRBJ2-7. Germline V gene data show CDR1 as ENHRY and CDR2 as SYGVKD. The CDR3 is 15 residues long. CDR3 bases: TGTGCCATCAGTACAAGCGGGAGTGTTCCCTACGAGCAGTACTTC. Protein: CAISTSGSVPYEQYF.

The CDR3 region is CASSLRGGYNEQFF. CDR3 in DNA: TGTGCCAGCAGTTTACGGGGGGGTTACAATGAGCAGTTCTTC. The chain recombines TRBV28 with TRBJ2-1; 8 bases fit TRBD2. The CDR3 covers 14 residues. J gave up 4 bases and V 2 bases, and 1 base lay outside the gene matches. The germline gives CDR1 MDHEN, CDR2 SYDVKM. The full variable domain, in which reference TRBV28 and TRBJ2-1 provide the parts outside the CDR3, is DVKVTQSSRYLVKRTGEKVFLECVQDMDHENMFWYRQDPGLGLRLIYFSYDVKMKEKGDIPEGYSVSREKKERFSLILESASTNQTSMYLCASSLRGGYNEQFFGPGTRLTVL.

The V and J genes are TRBV10-2 and TRBJ2-3; the D gene is possibly TRBD2 (6 bases). This CDR3 is built from 19 residues. V was pared by 2 bases and J by 0 bases, with 21 bases between. The germline V gene encodes CDR1 WSHSY and CDR2 SAAADI. CDR3 nucleotide sequence: TGCGCCAGCAGTGAGGATGGGAGGCCACCCTCCGTGAGCACAGATACGCAGTATTTT. As protein: CASSEDGRPPSVSTDTQYF.

The chain carries TRBV10-1 and TRBJ2-1; no definite D call. V lost 4 bases and J lost 8, with 12 bases in between. The CDR3 extends over 13 amino acids. Germline assignment: CDR1 WNHNN and CDR2 SYGVQD (reference sequence). The CDR3 spells CASSGSPRDEQFF. The CDR3 DNA sequence: TGCGCCAGCAGTGGGTCCCCTCGGGATGAGCAGTTCTTC.

CDR3 sequence (DNA): TGTGCCAGCAGTGATTGGACTCCGGGACAGGGGGCCGCAGCTAACTATGGCTACACCTTC. Translation: CASSDWTPGQGAAANYGYTF. This sequence joins TRBV6-1 and TRBJ1-2; 12 positions match TRBD1. The CDR3 extends over 20 amino acids. After removal of 3 bases from V and 0 bases from J, the junction contained 14 bases not matched to a gene. Germline CDR1 MNHNS, CDR2 SASEGT.

This clone has more than one count but fewer than ten. The chain recombines TRBV11-2 with TRBJ1-5, with D possibly matching TRBD1 (5 bases). The CDR3 totals 14 residues. Germline loops: CDR1 SGHAT, CDR2 FQNNGV. The V and J ends lost 1 base and 1 base respectively, with 5 bases between them. The CDR3, as DNA: TGTGCCAGCAGCTTAGGACAGAGCAATCAGCCCCAGCATTTT. Protein: CASSLGQSNQPQHF.

The rearrangement links TRBV1 to TRBJ2-7; the table's TRBD2 call for D was not verified on the DNA. TRBV1 is deemed a pseudogene. CDR3 length: 13 residues. The CDR3 region has the DNA TGCACCATCCTAGCGGGAGGAAGCTACGAGCAGTACTTC. It encodes CTILAGGSYEQYF.

The chain employs TRBV9 and TRBJ1-2; D might be TRBD1 (6 bases). Germline assignment: CDR1 SGDLS and CDR2 YYNGEE. This CDR3 spans 17 amino acids. Trimming stripped 4 bases from V and 3 bases from J, with 22 bases between. The CDR3 DNA reads as TGTGCCAGCAGCACCCCGGGGAGGGACAAGGGGTACTATGGCTACACCTTC. This translates into CASSTPGRDKGYYGYTF.

This clone was detected only a few times. The genes are TRBV20-1 and TRBJ2-7, with no clear D. Germline V gives CDR1 DFQATT, CDR2 SNEGSKA (reference sequence). The CDR3 totals 11 residues. V lost 2 bases, J lost 4 bases, and 6 bases lay in between. Here the CDR3 reads CSARSEYEQYF. The CDR3 DNA sequence: TGCAGTGCTAGATCTGAGTACGAGCAGTACTTC.

The V call is TRBV4-2, the J call TRBJ2-7; 11 bases fit TRBD2. With 1 base clipped from V and 4 bases from J, the junction kept 3 bases outside the gene matches. This CDR3 region has 15 residues. Germline CDR1 LGHNA, CDR2 YNFKEQ. CDR3 loop: CASSQGASGRYEQYF. CDR3 nucleotide sequence: TGTGCCAGCAGCCAAGGGGCTAGCGGGAGGTACGAGCAGTACTTC.

This clone was observed a few times. The rearrangement uses TRBV27 and TRBJ2-1, with TRBD2 matching over 10 bases. J lost 6 bases, V lost 4 bases, and 9 bases had no gene match. Germline lookup yields CDR1 MNHEY and CDR2 SMNVEV (reference sequence). The CDR3 covers 16 residues. The CDR3 nucleotides are TGTGCCAGCAGTTCCATAGCGGGAGGCGGGTCCAATGAGCAGTTCTTC. It translates to CASSSIAGGGSNEQFF.

The chain combines TRBV5-3 with TRBJ1-4; D is ambiguous. TRBV5-3 is an open reading frame whose function is uncertain. This CDR3 comprises 10 residues. V lost 5 bases and J 8 bases, leaving 4 bases between the germline ends. The CDR3 DNA reads TGTGCCAGAAGTCCGGAAAAACTGTTTTTT. Its protein is CARSPEKLFF.

J is TRBJ2-7 and V is TRBV2; possibly TRBD1 for D (6 bases). Between the trimmed V and J ends, which lost 11 bases and 1 base, there was a span of 15 bases. This CDR3 is 13 amino acids long. Germline CDR1 and CDR2: SNHLY and FYNNEI. CDR3 DNA: TGTGCCGGCTCACGGACAGCTTCCTACGAGCAGTACTTC. Translated: CAGSRTASYEQYF.

To note about this clone: One end of the junction is discordant with germline, which a read error may explain. The CDR3 sequence: CASSRRDRGEQYF. The CDR3 DNA is TGTGCTAGCAGCCGCCGGGACAGGGGTGAGCAGTACTTC. This chain joins TRBV7-7 and TRBJ2-5; TRBD1 aligns across 10 bases. The CDR3 length is 13 residues. Per germline, CDR1 SSHAT and CDR2 FNYEAQ (reference sequence).

This chain connects TRBV2 to TRBJ2-7; 11 bases line up with TRBD1. V trimming: 6 bases; J trimming: 4 bases; junction bases outside the gene matches: 8. This CDR3 is built from 15 residues. Germline values: CDR1 SNHLY, CDR2 FYNNEI. The CDR3 protein is CASSRSRDRGYEQYF. The CDR3 DNA sequence: TGTGCCAGCAGCCGAAGCCGGGACAGGGGGTACGAGCAGTACTTC. Based on the CDR3 plus reference TRBV2 and TRBJ2-7, the full variable domain is EPEVTQTPSHQVTQMGQEVILRCVPISNHLYFYWYRQILGQKVEFLVSFYNNEISEKSEIFDDQFSVERPDGSNFTLKIRSTKLEDSAMYFCASSRSRDRGYEQYFGPGTRLTVT.

V is TRBV19 and J is TRBJ2-2; D is perhaps TRBD2 (6 bases). V was shortened by 5 bases and J by 3 bases, with 13 bases between the two germline ends. Per germline, CDR1 LNHDA and CDR2 SQIVND (reference sequence). There are 15 residues in the CDR3. In nucleotides, the CDR3 is TGTGCCAGTAGTTTTGCGGGAATCGACACCGGGGAGCTGTTTTTT. As protein: CASSFAGIDTGELFF.

The gene calls are TRBV28 and TRBJ2-7, with 7 bases matching TRBD1. This CDR3 is 14 amino acids long. In germline, CDR1 is MDHEN, CDR2 SYDVKM. V was clipped by 5 bases and J by 1 base; unmatched bases: 5. CDR3 region: CASSPRTGSYEQYF. The CDR3 coding sequence is TGTGCCAGCAGTCCCCGGACAGGATCCTACGAGCAGTACTTC. Complete variable domain (other parts from reference TRBV28 and TRBJ2-7): DVKVTQSSRYLVKRTGEKVFLECVQDMDHENMFWYRQDPGLGLRLIYFSYDVKMKEKGDIPEGYSVSREKKERFSLILESASTNQTSMYLCASSPRTGSYEQYFGPGTRLTVT.

V and J are TRBV9 and TRBJ2-7, with D possibly matching TRBD1 (6 bases). Trimming stripped 0 bases from V and 0 bases from J, with 13 bases between. The CDR3 sequence is 16 residues long. The germline gives CDR1 SGDLS, CDR2 YYNGEE. The CDR3: CASSVVPGAASYEQYF. The CDR3, as DNA: TGTGCCAGCAGCGTAGTCCCAGGGGCAGCCTCCTACGAGCAGTACTTC.

The CDR3 sequence: CASSIRLAGAGETQYF. As DNA, the CDR3 is TGTGCCAGCAGCATCCGACTAGCGGGAGCGGGGGAGACCCAGTACTTC. The chain joins TRBV5-5 to TRBJ2-5; TRBD2 aligns across 12 bases. The germline V gene encodes CDR1 SGHKS and CDR2 YYEKEE (reference sequence). This CDR3 spans 16 amino acids. The junction had 9 bases not matched to a gene; V was cut back by 4 bases and J by 5 bases.

V usage is TRBV9 and J usage is TRBJ2-7; 10 bases are a match to TRBD2. V was pared by 4 bases and J by 7 bases, with 11 bases of the junction left unmatched. This CDR3 contains 15 residues. Germline CDR1 and CDR2: SGDLS and YYNGEE. The CDR3: CASSPGTSELKEQYF. CDR3 DNA sequence: TGTGCCAGCAGCCCCGGGACTAGCGAGCTTAAGGAGCAGTACTTC. The whole variable domain, remainder taken from reference TRBV9 and TRBJ2-7, is DSGVTQTPKHLITATGQRVTLRCSPRSGDLSVYWYQQSLDQGLQFLIQYYNGEERAKGNILERFSAQQFPDLHSELNLSSLELGDSALYFCASSPGTSELKEQYFGPGTRLTVT.

The chain employs TRBV5-1 and TRBJ1-6; TRBD1 matches at 8 bases. CDR3 size: 15 residues. The V gene's germline CDR1 is SGHRS and CDR2 YFSETQ. Germline trimming cut 4 bases from V and 6 bases from J; bases unmatched to any gene: 6. This chain's CDR3 is CASSQGAGGNSPLHF. CDR3 coding DNA: TGCGCCAGCAGCCAGGGGGCAGGGGGTAATTCACCCCTCCACTTT.

This sequence joins TRBV19 and TRBJ1-2; 10 positions agree with TRBD1. Per the germline V gene, CDR1 is LNHDA and CDR2 is SQIVND (reference sequence). Trimming cost V 11 bases and J 4 bases; bases outside gene matches: 16. The CDR3 sequence is 16 residues long. The CDR3 is CAVSTGQGTAGYGYTF. The DNA of the CDR3 is TGTGCCGTCTCCACGGGACAGGGGACGGCAGGCTATGGCTACACCTTC.